This T cell receptor beta chain emerged from a study of T cells after yellow fever vaccination. The junction had 12 bases not matched to a gene; V was cut back by 3 bases and J by 1 base. The CDR3 loop spans 17 amino acids. The TCR cDNA carried a universal primer site and UMIs from 5'RACE template switching. MiXCR, run by TCRdb on the 5' RACE reads, gives a single entry per CDR3 protein. The sample has over 100,000 distinct CDR3 sequences, 8.4% seen once; the top ten hold roughly 23%. This clonotype was recorded at least ten times. Antigen specificity is unknown. The study, taken as a whole, reports: Peaking faster, on day 5 versus 15, the secondary response was nonetheless weaker. The CD4 compartment and the CD8 compartment contained a small share of clonotypes in common. Detected again after the booster were most primary-vaccination clones, at 95% to 96% CD4 and 70% to 90% CD8.

The sequencing used CD8+ T cells sorted from PBMCs, collected 45 days after the yellow fever booster vaccination. This TCR came from a man younger than 40 who received the YFV17D yellow fever vaccine. This chain uses TRBV12-3 or TRBV12-4 with TRBJ2-7, with 7 bases identical to TRBD1. The CDR3 region has the DNA TGTGCCAGCAGTTTTGGAACTGAACACAGGGGTTCCTACGAGCAGTACTTC. Encoded protein: CASSFGTEHRGSYEQYF.